This T cell receptor beta chain was sequenced during a study of cytomegalovirus exposure and HLA in healthy donors. Study conclusions and caveats: Indistinguishable V segments, including TRBV6-2 and TRBV6-3, were excluded. HLA alleles showed associations with some 17,000 TCR beta sequences in a later analysis, at a 0.05 false discovery rate.

Germline CDR1 LNHDA, CDR2 SQIVND (reference sequence). The CDR3 consists of 15 residues. Details on this clone: Its antigen is as yet unknown. At one end the junction does not follow the germline gene, possibly because of a read error.

Vbeta (60) and Jbeta (13) primers were used in the PCR. Only in-frame clones appear in the TCRdb table, and some are missing; sequencing was by immunoSEQ multiplex PCR. The table includes some 140,000 clones, 80% detected once. This receptor was taken from a middle-aged woman in good health and CMV-seropositive. The sample comprised PBMCs. The chain joins TRBV19 to TRBJ1-5, with D possibly TRBD1 on 6 matching bases. The DNA for the CDR3 is TGTGCCAGTACCCAGGGGATTCGTAGCACTCAGCCCCAGCATTTT. Protein: CASTQGIRSTQPQHF.